Below, 4 T cell receptor beta chains from the same sample are listed, as sequenced in a study of beta chain features in type 1 diabetes. The whole isolated RNA underwent reverse transcription, so sequencing captured expressed TCRB transcripts. Assay: immunoSEQ multiplex PCR; the TCRdb copy retains only in-frame clones and omits some. The sample has roughly 450,000 clones; around 10% are singletons. The sample taken for sequencing was naive CD4+ T cells from blood. The receptors were gathered from a woman in her late teens or twenties in good health.

This clone was found a few times. J is TRBJ2-1 and V is TRBV4-2, with 7 positions matching TRBD1. Germline CDR1 is LGHNA and CDR2 is YNFKEQ. The CDR3 has 13 residues. Germline trimming cut 2 bases from V and 8 bases from J; bases unmatched to any gene: 3. The CDR3 nucleotides are TGTGCCAGCAGCCAATTACAGGGGTATGAGCAGTTCTTC. This codes for CASSQLQGYEQFF.

The CDR3 sequence: CASSVATVSDTQYF. The CDR3 DNA reads as TGCGCCAGCAGCGTGGCTACGGTGTCAGATACGCAGTATTTT. The chain links TRBV5-1 to TRBJ2-3; D ambiguous. Germline V CDR1 and CDR2: SGHRS, YFSETQ. The length of the CDR3 is 14 residues. The V and J ends lost 4 bases and 4 bases respectively, with 13 bases between them. Variable domain in full (rest from reference TRBV5-1 and TRBJ2-3): KAGVTQTPRYLIKTRGQQVTLSCSPISGHRSVSWYQQTPGQGLQFLFEYFSETQRNKGNFPGRFSGRQFSNSRSEMNVSTLELGDSALYLCASSVATVSDTQYFGPGTRLTVL.

This clone was counted only a few times. This chain uses TRBV7-9 with TRBJ2-1; D perhaps matches TRBD2 (6 bases). The germline V gene encodes CDR1 SEHNR and CDR2 FQNEAQ (reference sequence). Trimming removed 0 bases at V and 7 bases at J, with 16 bases between. The CDR3 has 16 residues. CDR3 sequence (DNA): TGTGCCAGCAGCTTAGCGTACGGGAGTACCGCGAATGAGCAGTTCTTC. Encoded protein: CASSLAYGSTANEQFF.

This clone was seen more than once but under ten times. The same CDR3 can be traced to other DNA sequences in this sample. This rearrangement joins TRBV5-1 to TRBJ2-7; no firm D call. CDR3 length equals 12 residues. V was trimmed by 0 bases and J by 7 bases, leaving 8 bases between them. Germline V CDR1 and CDR2: SGHRS, YFSETQ. In nucleotides, the CDR3 is TGCGCCAGCAGCTTGGAAGGTTCTGAGCAGTACGTC. Its protein product is CASSLEGSEQYV.